This TCR beta chain originates from a study of blood T cell repertoires in COVID-19. This clone was counted once. This CDR3 has 13 residues. The germline gives CDR1 SGHDN, CDR2 FVKESK. The V gene lost 6 bases and the J gene lost 5 bases, with 13 bases spanning the gap. In the authors' workflow: The assay estimated nucleated cells by amplifying reference gene primers. Assay: immunoSEQ multiplex PCR; the TCRdb copy retains only in-frame clones and omits some. The V and J calls and clone size are taken from that table; D and trimming were inferred from the DNA. The sample consists of some 76,000 clones, more than 75% of them appearing once.

The J gene is TRBJ2-5, the V gene TRBV14; weak D call: TRBD2 (5 bases). The receptor was derived from a human donor in a cohort sampled during active COVID-19. The sample was peripheral blood. The CDR3 DNA reads as TGTGCCAGCAGAGGACTGGTTGGGGAGACCCAGTACTTC. It translates to CASRGLVGETQYF.